This is a list of T cell receptor beta chains from one sample in a study of T cells in Graves' hyperthyroidism and ophthalmopathy. TCRdb re-derived calls from the multiplex PCR reads in MiXCR, one entry per CDR3 protein. Among 400,000 to 550,000 distinct CDR3 sequences listed, approximately 25% were seen once. The sample consisted of blood. The receptors come from a woman aged 25 to 45 with Graves' ophthalmopathy. The CDR3 runs from the conserved cysteine through the conserved F or W. D genes are given only for firm matches. Clone size is stated in some rows and not others, as once, few, many or a class when expanded.

size: many; V: TRBV6-4; D: NA; J: TRBJ2-2; CDR3: CASRYTQNTGELFAGELFF; DNA: TGTGCCAGCAGATATACACAGAACACCGGGGAGCTGTTTGCCGGGGAGCTGTTTTTT
size: few; V: TRBV19; D: TRBD1; J: TRBJ1-6; CDR3: CASTIGTGGIYNSPLHF; DNA: TGTGCCAGTACTATCGGGACAGGGGGAATCTATAATTCACCCCTCCACTTT
size: NA; V: TRBV6-1; D: NA; J: TRBJ1-1; CDR3: CASSERRMNTEAFF; DNA: TGTGCCAGCAGTGAGAGGAGAATGAACACTGAAGCTTTCTTT
size: NA; V: TRBV12-5; D: NA; J: TRBJ1-1; CDR3: CASDLQLEAFF; DNA: TGTGCTAGTGACCTACAGCTTGAAGCTTTCTTT
size: NA; V: TRBV12-3/TRBV12-4; D: NA; J: TRBJ1-2; CDR3: CASSLRTRAGSGYTF; DNA: TGTGCCAGCAGTTTAAGAACCAGGGCGGGGTCTGGCTACACCTTC
size: many; V: TRBV12-5; D: NA; J: TRBJ1-2; CDR3: CASGLEMGRRGPPNYGYTF; DNA: TGTGCTAGTGGTTTGGAAATGGGGCGGCGGGGGCCCCCCAACTATGGCTACACCTTC
size: many; V: TRBV27; D: TRBD1; J: TRBJ2-2; CDR3: CASSQDRVSNTGELFF; DNA: TGTGCCAGCAGTCAAGACAGGGTCTCGAACACCGGGGAGCTGTTTTTT
size: NA; V: TRBV6-1; D: TRBD1; J: TRBJ2-4; CDR3: CASRQGQGRDIKYF; DNA: TGTGCCAGTAGACAGGGACAGGGAAGGGACATTAAGTACTTC
size: many; V: TRBV2; D: NA; J: TRBJ2-7; CDR3: CASIPPMEYEQYF; DNA: TGTGCCAGCATTCCGCCAATGGAATACGAGCAGTACTTC
size: many; V: TRBV29-1; D: NA; J: TRBJ1-2; CDR3: CSVDGRSYGYTF; DNA: TGCAGCGTTGACGGCAGAAGCTATGGCTACACCTTC
size: few; V: TRBV13; D: NA; J: TRBJ2-5; CDR3: CASSQGPSSYQETQYF; DNA: TGTGCCAGCAGCCAAGGGCCCTCTAGCTACCAAGAGACCCAGTACTTC
size: NA; V: TRBV7-9; D: NA; J: TRBJ2-5; CDR3: CASSQRGSVGTQYF; DNA: TGTGCCAGCAGCCAGCGAGGTTCGGTGGGGACCCAGTACTTC
size: many; V: TRBV6-1; D: TRBD1; J: TRBJ2-7; CDR3: CAGTFGTGGSEQYF; DNA: TGTGCCGGCACCTTCGGAACAGGGGGCTCCGAGCAGTACTTC
size: many; V: TRBV27; D: TRBD1; J: TRBJ1-2; CDR3: CASSLGAGGLYGYTF; DNA: TGTGCCAGCAGTTTAGGGGCAGGGGGCCTCTATGGCTACACCTTC
size: many; V: TRBV6-1; D: NA; J: TRBJ1-2; CDR3: CASSEASQGYYGYTF; DNA: TGTGCCAGCAGTGAAGCGTCACAGGGTTACTATGGCTACACCTTC
size: many; V: TRBV2; D: TRBD1; J: TRBJ2-2; CDR3: CASSRQGDGELFF; DNA: TGTGCCAGCAGTCGACAGGGGGACGGGGAGCTGTTTTTT
size: NA; V: TRBV12-3/TRBV12-4; D: NA; J: TRBJ1-3; CDR3: CASSLAGGRNTIYF; DNA: TGTGCCAGCAGTTTAGCGGGCGGGAGAAACACCATATATTTT
size: NA; V: TRBV12-3/TRBV12-4; D: NA; J: TRBJ2-2; CDR3: CASSSPGERSGELFF; DNA: TGTGCCAGCAGTTCCCCCGGGGAGAGGAGCGGGGAGCTGTTTTTT
size: many; V: TRBV11-2; D: NA; J: TRBJ1-1; CDR3: CASSLMTPDLAFF; DNA: TGTGCCAGCAGCTTGATGACCCCGGATCTAGCTTTCTTT
size: many; V: TRBV20-1; D: TRBD1; J: TRBJ1-1; CDR3: CSAWGQGGPNTEAFF; DNA: TGCAGTGCCTGGGGACAGGGGGGACCGAACACTGAAGCTTTCTTT
size: NA; V: TRBV3-1; D: NA; J: TRBJ1-1; CDR3: CASSLTDSGKAFF; DNA: TGTGCCAGCAGCCTTACAGACAGCGGAAAAGCTTTCTTT
size: NA; V: TRBV19; D: NA; J: TRBJ1-1; CDR3: CASREDSGTEAFF; DNA: TGTGCCAGTAGGGAAGATTCAGGCACTGAAGCTTTCTTT
size: many; V: TRBV20-1; D: TRBD1; J: TRBJ1-5; CDR3: CSAPTGAYNQPQHF; DNA: TGCAGTGCACCTACAGGGGCCTACAATCAGCCCCAGCATTTT